A single sample is the source of the 20 T cell receptor beta chains below, sequenced in a study of blood T cell repertoires in COVID-19. The repertoire was sequenced with immunoSEQ multiplex PCR; TCRdb's copy has only in-frame clones and lacks some. The profile shows about 270,000 clones, about nine tenths of them singletons. Sequencing was carried out using PBMCs or T cells enriched from blood (not recorded which). These receptor sequences come from a woman aged 30 to 39 with acute COVID-19.

The V gene is TRBV3-1 (or the pseudogene TRBV3-2), the J gene TRBJ2-2, with TRBD1 matching 7 bases. Germline V gene data show CDR1 as LGHDT and CDR2 as YNNKEL (reference sequence). J gave up 6 bases and V 1 base, and 2 bases lay outside the gene matches. CDR3 length: 14 amino acids. The CDR3 loop reads CASSQVGGAGELFF. The CDR3 nucleotides are TGTGCCAGCAGCCAAGTAGGGGGCGCCGGGGAGCTGTTTTTT.

This clone appeared a few times. The chain joins TRBV30 to TRBJ1-5, with D possibly TRBD1 on 6 matching bases. CDR3 length: 15 residues. Germline CDR1 and CDR2: GTSNPN and SVGIG (reference sequence). V shed 0 bases and J shed 11 bases, with 20 bases lying between them. CDR3 region: CAWSVKGVARVAQHF. In DNA, the CDR3 is TGTGCCTGGAGTGTAAAGGGGGTGGCTCGGGTGGCCCAGCATTTT.

The chain couples TRBV7-2 to TRBJ1-1, with a weak D call TRBD1 (6 bases). V lost 3 bases and J lost 1, with 15 bases in between. The CDR3 extends over 16 amino acids. Germline values: CDR1 SGHTA, CDR2 FQGNSA. CDR3 in DNA: TGTGCCAGCAGCTTCCGAATACAGGGCCAGAACACTGAAGCTTTCTTT. Its translation is CASSFRIQGQNTEAFF.

The CDR3 DNA follows: TGTGCCAGCAGCGGGATGGGCGATACGCAGTATTTT. Residues: CASSGMGDTQYF. The rearrangement uses TRBV6-5 and TRBJ2-3; D may be TRBD2 (5 bases). The V end was cut by 6 bases, the J end by 6 bases, with 10 bases between. The germline V gene encodes CDR1 MNHEY and CDR2 SVGAGI. This CDR3 contains 12 residues.

The chain has TRBV27 and TRBJ2-7; 7 bases match TRBD1. The V and J ends lost 6 bases and 0 bases, in that order; junction bases with no gene match: 8. Germline CDR1 and CDR2: MNHEY and SMNVEV (reference sequence). The CDR3 spans 15 residues. The CDR3 region is CASRPQTGSSYEQYF. CDR3 bases: TGTGCCAGCAGACCGCAGACAGGGAGCTCCTACGAGCAGTACTTC.

The rearrangement uses TRBV1 and TRBJ2-1; the D call in the table, TRBD1, was not verified against the DNA. TRBV1 is classified as a pseudogene. CDR3 size: 15 residues. CDR3 bases: TGCACCAGCAGCCCGAACAGGGGGGCTTTGGGTGAGCAGTTCTTC. This sequence encodes CTSSPNRGALGEQFF.

This chain links TRBV23-1 with TRBJ2-6, with 15 bases fitting TRBD2. TRBV23-1 is sorted into the ORF group, with uncertain function. CDR3 length equals 21 residues. With 3 bases clipped from V and 3 bases from J, the junction kept 12 bases outside the gene matches. The CDR3 sequence: CASSHQIGPGLAGGGANVLTF. The CDR3 DNA reads TGCGCCAGCAGTCACCAAATCGGCCCGGGACTAGCGGGAGGTGGGGCCAACGTCCTGACTTTC.

As DNA, the CDR3 is TGTGCCAGCTCAACCGGGACAACAGCAACGACGTACTTC. It codes for CASSTGTTATTYF. The rearrangement joins TRBV18 to TRBJ2-7; D is possibly TRBD1 (6 bases). The CDR3 is 13 amino acids. Germline lookup yields CDR1 KGHSH and CDR2 LQKENI. V lost 5 bases and J lost 12, with 20 bases in between.

The chain carries TRBV6-5 and TRBJ2-5; D is possibly TRBD2 (5 bases). The germline V and J ends were trimmed by 5 bases and 5 bases, with 12 bases remaining between them. CDR1 is MNHEY and CDR2 is SVGAGI in the germline V gene. CDR3 length: 13 residues. This chain's CDR3 is CASSRERQETQYF. In DNA, the CDR3 is TGTGCCAGCAGTAGGGAGAGGCAGGAGACCCAGTACTTC.

This sequence joins TRBV7-2 and TRBJ1-2, with TRBD1 matching 7 bases. V lost 6 bases and J lost 5; bases outside the gene matches: 12. CDR3 length: 15 residues. The germline gives CDR1 SGHTA, CDR2 FQGNSA. The DNA of the CDR3 is TGTGCCAGCAGTCCAATCGACAGGGACCATTATGGCTACACCTTC. Translation gives CASSPIDRDHYGYTF. Supplemented by reference TRBV7-2 and TRBJ1-2, the full variable domain reads GAGVSQSPSNKVTEKGKDVELRCDPISGHTALYWYRQSLGQGLEFLIYFQGNSAPDKSGLPSDRFSAERTGGSVSTLTIQRTQQEDSAVYLCASSPIDRDHYGYTFGSGTRLTVV.

This rearrangement joins TRBV5-5 to TRBJ2-3, with 11 bases aligning to TRBD2. Germline CDR1 and CDR2: SGHKS and YYEKEE (reference sequence). CDR3 length equals 16 residues. V trimming: 4 bases; J trimming: 2 bases; junction bases outside the gene matches: 6. The CDR3 sequence: CASSPGLADPTDTQYF. As DNA, the CDR3 is TGTGCCAGCAGCCCGGGACTAGCGGACCCCACAGATACGCAGTATTTT.

CDR3 in amino acids: CASSFQREVGTGELFF. The CDR3 nucleotides read TGTGCCAGCAGTTTCCAGCGGGAGGTGGGCACCGGGGAGCTGTTTTTT. This chain connects TRBV27 to TRBJ2-2, with 9 bases fitting TRBD2. CDR1 and CDR2 from the germline V gene are MNHEY and SMNVEV (reference sequence). After removal of 3 bases from V and 4 bases from J, the junction contained 6 bases not matched to a gene. The CDR3 is 16 amino acids.

The genes are TRBV27 and TRBJ2-7, with TRBD2 matching 10 bases. There are 15 residues in the CDR3. The V gene end was trimmed by 3 bases and the J gene end by 5 bases; junction bases not matched to a gene: 7. Per the germline V gene, CDR1 is MNHEY and CDR2 is SMNVEV (reference sequence). The CDR3 bases are TGTGCCAGCAGTTTCGGAGCGGGGGGGCAGAACGAGCAGTACTTC. It yields the protein CASSFGAGGQNEQYF.

The chain combines TRBV13 with TRBJ2-3, with D hard to call. This CDR3 spans 13 amino acids. V lost 0 bases and J lost 4, with 5 bases in between. Germline V CDR1 and CDR2: PRHDT, FYEKMQ (reference sequence). Written as DNA, the CDR3 is TGTGCCAGCAGCTTAGGCCAGGCAGATACGCAGTATTTT. This codes for CASSLGQADTQYF.

V usage is TRBV30 and J usage is TRBJ2-7; 8 bases map to TRBD2. The CDR3 is made up of 14 amino acids. The germline gives CDR1 GTSNPN, CDR2 SVGIG (reference sequence). Unmatched junction bases numbered 9, after V lost 2 bases and J lost 6 bases. The CDR3 loop is CAWSLREGRVEQYF. For the CDR3, the DNA is TGTGCCTGGAGTCTTCGGGAGGGCCGGGTCGAGCAGTACTTC.

The chain combines TRBV20-1 with TRBJ1-2; the D is unclear. The V end lost 6 bases, the J end lost 2 bases, and 4 bases lay between the germline ends. This CDR3 region has 10 residues. Germline V gene sequence: CDR1 DFQATT, CDR2 SNEGSKA (reference sequence). The CDR3 reads CSAANYGYTF. The CDR3 DNA follows: TGCAGTGCGGCCAACTATGGCTACACCTTC.

This chain connects TRBV19 to TRBJ1-1; D unresolved. The CDR3 is made up of 13 amino acids. The germline V gene encodes CDR1 LNHDA and CDR2 SQIVND (reference sequence). V lost 5 bases, J lost 0 bases, and 7 bases lay in between. CDR3 nucleotides: TGTGCCAGTAGTCTCCGGTTGAACACTGAAGCTTTCTTT. Translating it yields CASSLRLNTEAFF.

The rearrangement joins TRBV5-5 to TRBJ1-1; TRBD1 matches 10 bases. Trimming at V came to 4 bases and at J to 4 bases, leaving 7 bases not matched to a gene. CDR3 length: 15 residues. Germline V lookup: CDR1 SGHKS, CDR2 YYEKEE (reference sequence). In DNA form, the CDR3 reads TGTGCCAGCAGCGCTATGACAGGGGGCCGCACTGAAGCTTTCTTT. Its protein is CASSAMTGGRTEAFF.

The rearrangement uses TRBV5-3 and TRBJ2-5, with D perhaps TRBD2 (6 bases). TRBV5-3 is reported as an ORF; its role is uncertain. V was clipped by 3 bases and J by 2 bases, with 14 bases between them. This CDR3 is 15 amino acids long. CDR3 region: CARSCTGRTQETQYF. The CDR3 DNA reads TGTGCCAGAAGCTGCACGGGGAGGACACAAGAGACCCAGTACTTC.

The chain has TRBV4-2 and TRBJ2-3, with 9 nucleotides matching TRBD2. There are 16 residues in the CDR3. Germline CDR1 and CDR2: LGHNA and YNFKEQ. The ends lost 0 bases at V and 3 bases at J; junction bases unmatched: 4. This chain's CDR3 is CASSQDSLAGTDTQYF. CDR3 DNA: TGTGCCAGCAGCCAAGATTCCCTAGCGGGAACAGATACGCAGTATTTT.